These 12 T cell receptor beta chains were all obtained from the same sample, sequenced in a study of control samples from healthy donors and cancer patients. Repertoires were generated with immunoSEQ multiplex PCR, while TCRdb's copy carries only in-frame clones and drops some. The table has some 170,000 clones, 90% to 95% seen once. Sequences were obtained from PBMCs. The receptors were gathered from a man in his sixties with colorectal cancer.

This chain connects TRBV10-3 to TRBJ1-6, with 8 bases aligning to TRBD1. V gave up 6 bases and J gave up 7 bases; unmatched junction bases: 5. This CDR3 is 14 amino acids long. CDR1 ENHRY and CDR2 SYGVKD come from the germline V gene. The chain's CDR3 is CAISPGQENSPLHF. As DNA, the CDR3 is TGTGCCATCAGCCCGGGACAGGAGAATTCACCCCTCCACTTT.

This clone was counted only a few times. DNA of the CDR3: TGTGCCAGCAGCTTAGGAATACTAGCGGGGGGTCTAGATACGCAGTATTTT. This encodes CASSLGILAGGLDTQYF. The V and J genes are TRBV7-2 and TRBJ2-3; TRBD2 matches 12 bases. V shed 1 base and J 5 bases; nucleotides not matched to a gene: 7. Germline CDR1 and CDR2: SGHTA and FQGNSA. The CDR3 has 17 residues.

V gene TRBV5-1 combines with J gene TRBJ2-6; 7 nucleotides match TRBD1. Unmatched junction bases numbered 7, after V lost 4 bases and J lost 3 bases. This CDR3 has 16 residues. Germline V gene sequence: CDR1 SGHRS, CDR2 YFSETQ. The CDR3 coding sequence is TGCGCCAGCAGCACGGACAGGTCGGGTGGGGCCAACGTCCTGACTTTC. Translating it yields CASSTDRSGGANVLTF.

The V and J genes are TRBV19 and TRBJ1-3; D call uncertain. V shed 4 bases and J shed 0 bases, with 7 bases lying between them. The CDR3 runs to 14 residues. Germline CDR1 LNHDA, CDR2 SQIVND (reference sequence). CDR3 in amino acids: CASSTMSSGNTIYF. Here the CDR3 DNA reads TGTGCCAGTAGTACCATGAGCTCTGGAAACACCATATATTTT.

The rearrangement links TRBV5-4 to TRBJ1-2, with D maybe TRBD1 (5 bases). The V end was cut by 1 base, the J end by 4 bases, with 8 bases between. The CDR3 runs 13 residues. The germline V gene encodes CDR1 SGHNT and CDR2 YYREEE (reference sequence). The CDR3 region has the DNA TGTGCCAGCAGCTTGCCAGGGAGCTATGGCTACACCTTC. Protein: CASSLPGSYGYTF.

This sequence joins TRBV25-1 and TRBJ2-2; D is undetermined. Per germline, CDR1 MGHDK and CDR2 SYGVNS. CDR3 length: 14 residues. V was shortened by 2 bases and J by 1 base, with 5 bases between the two germline ends. The DNA for the CDR3 is TGTGCCAGCAGTGAAACACAGAACACCGGGGAGCTGTTTTTT. Translating gives CASSETQNTGELFF.

This clone was picked up one time. Here the CDR3 reads CASSRTNTIYF. DNA of the CDR3: TGTGCCAGCAGCAGAACAAACACCATATATTTT. The chain recombines TRBV25-1 with TRBJ1-3; D gene ambiguous. V lost 6 bases, J lost 6 bases, and 6 bases lay in between. The V gene's germline CDR1 is MGHDK and CDR2 SYGVNS. This CDR3 region has 11 residues.

A few counts support this clone. This chain links TRBV19 with TRBJ1-5; TRBD1 matches at 8 bases. The V gene's germline CDR1 is LNHDA and CDR2 SQIVND (reference sequence). CDR3 size: 14 residues. V dropped 6 bases and J dropped 7; count of bases not matched to a gene: 8. In nucleotides, the CDR3 is TGTGCCAGTAGCGGTACAGGGGGAAAACAGCCCCAGCATTTT. Residues: CASSGTGGKQPQHF.

This chain joins TRBV4-1 and TRBJ1-1; TRBD1 agrees at 8 bases. Germline trimming cut 1 base from V and 5 bases from J; bases unmatched to any gene: 3. The germline CDR1 and CDR2 sequences are MGHRA and YSYEKL. This CDR3 comprises 14 residues. The CDR3 reads CASSQVRGQTEAFF. The CDR3 nucleotides are TGCGCCAGCAGCCAAGTCAGGGGGCAAACTGAAGCTTTCTTT.

The CDR3 sequence is CASSPGPMNTEAFF. CDR3 DNA: TGTGCCAGCAGTCCCGGACCCATGAACACTGAAGCTTTCTTT. The rearrangement links TRBV27 to TRBJ1-1; D is uncertain. This CDR3 has 14 amino acids. V shed 5 bases and J shed 0 bases, with 10 bases lying between them. Germline V lookup: CDR1 MNHEY, CDR2 SMNVEV (reference sequence).

The V gene is TRBV7-7, the J gene TRBJ2-5, with 14 bases identical to TRBD2. After removal of 5 bases from V and 9 bases from J, the junction contained 14 bases not matched to a gene. CDR3 length: 17 residues. CDR1 and CDR2 from the germline V gene are SSHAT and FNYEAQ (reference sequence). This chain's CDR3 is CASSPGLAGGSGGAQYF. CDR3 bases: TGTGCCAGCAGCCCCGGACTAGCGGGGGGCTCAGGGGGGGCCCAGTACTTC. The full variable domain, rest sourced from reference TRBV7-7 and TRBJ2-5, is GAGVSQSPRYKVTKRGQDVTLRCDPISSHATLYWYQQALGQGPEFLTYFNYEAQPDKSGLPSDRFSAERPEGSISTLTIQRTEQRDSAMYRCASSPGLAGGSGGAQYFGPGTRLLVL.

The rearrangement links TRBV27 to TRBJ1-1, with D hard to call. Germline CDR1 MNHEY, CDR2 SMNVEV (reference sequence). V shed 5 bases and J shed 6 bases, with 19 bases lying between them. This CDR3 is 15 amino acids long. The chain's CDR3 is CASSLLGNWPAEAFF. CDR3 sequence (DNA): TGTGCCAGCAGTCTGTTGGGGAACTGGCCGGCTGAAGCTTTCTTT.